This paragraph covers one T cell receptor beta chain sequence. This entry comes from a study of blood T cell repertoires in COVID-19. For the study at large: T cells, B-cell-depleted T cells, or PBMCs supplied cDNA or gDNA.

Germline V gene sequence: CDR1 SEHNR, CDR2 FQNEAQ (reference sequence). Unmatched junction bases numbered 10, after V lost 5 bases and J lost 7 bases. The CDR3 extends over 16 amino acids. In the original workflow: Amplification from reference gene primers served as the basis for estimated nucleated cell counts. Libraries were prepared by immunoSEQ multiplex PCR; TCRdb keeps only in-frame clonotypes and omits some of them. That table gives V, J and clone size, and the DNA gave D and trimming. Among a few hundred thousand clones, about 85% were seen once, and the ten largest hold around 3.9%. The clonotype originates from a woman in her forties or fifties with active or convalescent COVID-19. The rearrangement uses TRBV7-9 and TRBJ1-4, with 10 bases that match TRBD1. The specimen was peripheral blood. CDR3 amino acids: CASSQSAGQGVEKLFF. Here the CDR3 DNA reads TGTGCCAGCAGCCAATCCGCCGGACAGGGGGTTGAAAAACTGTTTTTT.